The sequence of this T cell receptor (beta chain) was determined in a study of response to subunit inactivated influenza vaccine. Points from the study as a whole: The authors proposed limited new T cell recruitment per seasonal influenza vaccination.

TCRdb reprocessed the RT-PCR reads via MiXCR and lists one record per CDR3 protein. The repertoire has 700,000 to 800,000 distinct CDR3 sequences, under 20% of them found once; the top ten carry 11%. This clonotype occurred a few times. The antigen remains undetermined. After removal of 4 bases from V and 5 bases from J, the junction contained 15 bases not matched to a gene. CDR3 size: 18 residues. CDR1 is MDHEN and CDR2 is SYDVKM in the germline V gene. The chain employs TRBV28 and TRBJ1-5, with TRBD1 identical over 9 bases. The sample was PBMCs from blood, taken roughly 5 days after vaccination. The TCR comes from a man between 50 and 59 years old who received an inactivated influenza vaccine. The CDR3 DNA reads TGTGCCAGCAGTTCAATAAACAGGGGGCTATGGGAAGATCAGCCCCAGCATTTT. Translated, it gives CASSSINRGLWEDQPQHF.